These 5 T cell receptor beta chains were all obtained from the same sample, sequenced in a study of cytomegalovirus exposure and HLA in healthy donors. Primers included in the PCR were 60 Vbeta and 13 Jbeta primers. The repertoire was sequenced with immunoSEQ multiplex PCR; TCRdb's copy has only in-frame clones and lacks some. In the table there are more than 12,000 clones, under 70% of which are singletons. Sequenced: PBMCs. The receptors here all came from a woman aged 50 to 60 in good health and CMV-seropositive.

CDR3: CASSLVASGIYEQYF. CDR3 sequence (DNA): TGTGCCAGCAGCTTAGTGGCTAGCGGAATCTACGAGCAGTACTTC. The chain carries TRBV11-2 and TRBJ2-7; 7 bases align to TRBD2. Germline CDR1 is SGHAT and CDR2 is FQNNGV. The CDR3 length is 15 residues. The V and J ends lost 1 base and 3 bases, in that order; junction bases with no gene match: 6.

The chain combines TRBV2 with TRBJ2-7; D remains unclear. The CDR3 is made up of 11 amino acids. The germline V and J ends were trimmed by 2 bases and 6 bases, with 5 bases remaining between them. Germline V gene sequence: CDR1 SNHLY, CDR2 FYNNEI. In DNA, the CDR3 is TGTGCCAGCAGTGAATGGAGCGAGCAGTACTTC. Translation gives CASSEWSEQYF.

In this sample, this clone turned up once. J is TRBJ2-3 and V is TRBV6-5, with TRBD2 matching 13 bases. V shed 6 bases and J 12 bases; nucleotides not matched to a gene: 6. Germline V gives CDR1 MNHEY, CDR2 SVGAGI. This CDR3 region has 13 residues. The CDR3 coding sequence is TGTGCCAGCAGCCCTCGGACTAGCGGGAGTCAGTATTTT. Encoded protein: CASSPRTSGSQYF.

The chain carries TRBV6-4 and TRBJ2-3; 8 bases agree with TRBD2. CDR3 size: 16 residues. The germline CDR1 and CDR2 sequences are MRHNA and SNTAGT. The V segment lost 0 bases and the J segment 2 bases; nucleotides outside the gene matches: 4. In DNA form, the CDR3 reads TGTGCCAGCAGTGACTCTAGCGGGATGGCCACAGATACGCAGTATTTT. It is translated as CASSDSSGMATDTQYF.

This clone was observed a few times. The chain uses TRBV7-9 and TRBJ2-7; no firm D call. Germline CDR1 reads SEHNR; CDR2 reads FQNEAQ (reference sequence). This CDR3 region has 12 residues. Trimming removed 5 bases at V and 5 bases at J, with 10 bases between. Here the CDR3 reads CASSPASDEQYF. The CDR3, as DNA: TGTGCCAGCAGCCCCGCTTCGGACGAGCAGTACTTC.